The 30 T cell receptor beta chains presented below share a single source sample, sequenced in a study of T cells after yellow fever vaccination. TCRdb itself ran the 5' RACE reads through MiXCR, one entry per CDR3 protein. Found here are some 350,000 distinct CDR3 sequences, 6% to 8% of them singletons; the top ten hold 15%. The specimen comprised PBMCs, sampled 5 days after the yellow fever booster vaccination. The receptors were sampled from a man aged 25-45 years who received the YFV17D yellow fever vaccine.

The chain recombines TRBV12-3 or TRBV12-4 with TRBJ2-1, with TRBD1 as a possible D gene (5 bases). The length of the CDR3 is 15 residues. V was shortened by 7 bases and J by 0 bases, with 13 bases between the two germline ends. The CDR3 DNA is TGTGCCAGCAATTTCGACAGCTACTCCTACAATGAGCAGTTCTTC. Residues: CASNFDSYSYNEQFF.

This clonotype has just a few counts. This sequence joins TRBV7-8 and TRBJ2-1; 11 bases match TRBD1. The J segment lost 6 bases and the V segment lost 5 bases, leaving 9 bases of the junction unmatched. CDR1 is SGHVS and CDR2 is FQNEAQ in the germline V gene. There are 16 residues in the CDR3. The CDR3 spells CASSTRSGTGGNEQFF. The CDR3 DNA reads TGTGCCAGCAGCACGCGTTCCGGGACAGGGGGCAATGAGCAGTTCTTC.

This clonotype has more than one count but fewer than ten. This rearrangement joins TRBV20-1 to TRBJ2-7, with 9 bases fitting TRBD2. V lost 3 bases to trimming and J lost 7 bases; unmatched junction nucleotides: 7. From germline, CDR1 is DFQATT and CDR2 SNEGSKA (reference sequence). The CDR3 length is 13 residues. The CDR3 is CSASWLAGTEQYF. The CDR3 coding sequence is TGCAGTGCTAGTTGGCTAGCGGGGACTGAGCAGTACTTC.

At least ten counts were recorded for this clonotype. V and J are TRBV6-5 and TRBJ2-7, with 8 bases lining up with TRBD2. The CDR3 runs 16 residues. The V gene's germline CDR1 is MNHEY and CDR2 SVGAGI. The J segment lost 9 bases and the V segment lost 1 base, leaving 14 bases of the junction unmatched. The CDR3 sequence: CASSYLGWMRGDAQYF. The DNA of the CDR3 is TGTGCCAGCAGTTACTTGGGGTGGATGCGGGGGGATGCGCAGTACTTC.

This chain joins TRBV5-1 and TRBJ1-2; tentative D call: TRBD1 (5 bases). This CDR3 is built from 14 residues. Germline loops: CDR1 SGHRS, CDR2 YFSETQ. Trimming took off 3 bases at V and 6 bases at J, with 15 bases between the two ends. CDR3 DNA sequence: TGCGCCAGCAGCTGGGACGGCGGGTCGAATGGCTACACCTTC. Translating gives CASSWDGGSNGYTF.

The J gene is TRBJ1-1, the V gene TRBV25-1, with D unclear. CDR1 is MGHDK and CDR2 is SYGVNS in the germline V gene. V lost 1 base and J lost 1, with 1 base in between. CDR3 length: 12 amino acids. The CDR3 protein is CASSESNTEAFF. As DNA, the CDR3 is TGTGCCAGCAGTGAATCGAACACTGAAGCTTTCTTT.

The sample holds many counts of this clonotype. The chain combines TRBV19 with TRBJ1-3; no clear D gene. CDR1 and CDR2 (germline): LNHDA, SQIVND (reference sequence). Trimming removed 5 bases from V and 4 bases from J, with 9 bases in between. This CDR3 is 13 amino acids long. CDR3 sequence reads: CASSPTGGNTIYF. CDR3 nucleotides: TGTGCCAGTAGTCCGACCGGGGGAAACACCATATATTTT. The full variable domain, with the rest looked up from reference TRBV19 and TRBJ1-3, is DGGITQSPKYLFRKEGQNVTLSCEQNLNHDAMYWYRQDPGQGLRLIYYSQIVNDFQKGDIAEGYSVSREKKESFPLTVTSAQKNPTAFYLCASSPTGGNTIYFGEGSWLTVV.

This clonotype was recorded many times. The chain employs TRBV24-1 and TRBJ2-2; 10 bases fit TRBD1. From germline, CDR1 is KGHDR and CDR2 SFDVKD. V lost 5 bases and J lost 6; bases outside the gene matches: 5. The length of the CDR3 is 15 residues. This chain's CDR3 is CATSGSGTGAGELFF. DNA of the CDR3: TGTGCCACCAGTGGTTCCGGGACAGGGGCCGGGGAGCTGTTTTTT.

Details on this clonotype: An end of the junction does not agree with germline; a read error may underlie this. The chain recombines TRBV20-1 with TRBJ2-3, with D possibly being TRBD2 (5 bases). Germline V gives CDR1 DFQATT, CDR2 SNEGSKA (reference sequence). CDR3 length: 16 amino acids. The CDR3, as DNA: TGCTGTGCGGGTTATACAGCGGTTATTAGCACAGATACGCAGTATTTT. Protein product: CCAGYTAVISTDTQYF.

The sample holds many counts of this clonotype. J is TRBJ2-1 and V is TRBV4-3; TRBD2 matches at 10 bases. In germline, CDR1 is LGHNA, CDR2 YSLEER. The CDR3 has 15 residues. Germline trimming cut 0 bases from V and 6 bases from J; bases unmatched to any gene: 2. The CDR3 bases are TGCGCCAGCAGCCAAGAGGGACTAGCGTCCAATGAGCAGTTCTTC. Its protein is CASSQEGLASNEQFF.

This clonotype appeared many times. The CDR3 DNA follows: TGTGCCGTAAAGCGGGACCCAAGCTCCTACGAGCAGTACTTC. Translation gives CAVKRDPSSYEQYF. This sequence joins TRBV10-3 and TRBJ2-7; 7 nucleotides match TRBD2. Germline lookup yields CDR1 ENHRY and CDR2 SYGVKD. V lost 11 bases, J lost 0 bases, and 10 bases stayed unmatched. This CDR3 has 14 residues.

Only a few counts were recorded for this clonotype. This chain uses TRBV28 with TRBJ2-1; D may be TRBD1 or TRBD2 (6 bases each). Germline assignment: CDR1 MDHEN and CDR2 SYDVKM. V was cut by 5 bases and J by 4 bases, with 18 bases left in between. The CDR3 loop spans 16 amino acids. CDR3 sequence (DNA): TGTGCCAGCAGTCCCATGGTGGGGGGCGGGTACAATGAGCAGTTCTTC. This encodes CASSPMVGGGYNEQFF.

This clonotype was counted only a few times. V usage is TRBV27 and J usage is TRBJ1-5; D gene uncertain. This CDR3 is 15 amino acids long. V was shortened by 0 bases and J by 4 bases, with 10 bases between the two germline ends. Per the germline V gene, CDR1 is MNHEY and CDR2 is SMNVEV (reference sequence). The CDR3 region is CASSLSLAANQPQHF. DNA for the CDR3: TGTGCCAGCAGTTTATCGTTGGCAGCAAATCAGCCCCAGCATTTT.

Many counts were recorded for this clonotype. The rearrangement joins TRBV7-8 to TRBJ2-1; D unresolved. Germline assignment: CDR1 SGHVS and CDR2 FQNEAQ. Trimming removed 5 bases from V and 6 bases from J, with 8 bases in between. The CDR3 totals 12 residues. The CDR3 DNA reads TGTGCCAGCAGCCCCATCGTCAATGAGCAGTTCTTC. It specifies CASSPIVNEQFF.

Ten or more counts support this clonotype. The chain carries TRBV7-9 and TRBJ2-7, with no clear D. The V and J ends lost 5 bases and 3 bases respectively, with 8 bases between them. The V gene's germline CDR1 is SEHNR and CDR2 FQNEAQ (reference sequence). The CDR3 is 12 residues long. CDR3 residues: CASSLQFYEQYF. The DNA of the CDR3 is TGTGCCAGCAGCCTCCAATTCTACGAGCAGTACTTC. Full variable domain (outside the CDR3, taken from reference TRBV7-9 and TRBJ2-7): DTGVSQNPRHKITKRGQNVTFRCDPISEHNRLYWYRQTLGQGPEFLTYFQNEAQLEKSRLLSDRFSAERPKGSFSTLEIQRTEQGDSAMYLCASSLQFYEQYFGPGTRLTVT.

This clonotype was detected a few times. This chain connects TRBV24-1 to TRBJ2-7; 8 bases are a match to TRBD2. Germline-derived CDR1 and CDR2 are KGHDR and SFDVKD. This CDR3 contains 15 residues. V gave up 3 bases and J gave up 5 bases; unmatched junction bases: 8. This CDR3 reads CATSDPRLASDEQYF. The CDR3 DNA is TGTGCCACCAGTGATCCCCGACTAGCGTCCGACGAGCAGTACTTC.

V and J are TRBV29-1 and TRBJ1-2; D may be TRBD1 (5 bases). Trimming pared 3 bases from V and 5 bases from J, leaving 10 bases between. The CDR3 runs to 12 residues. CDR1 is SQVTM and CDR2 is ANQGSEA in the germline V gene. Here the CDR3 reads CSVEGRSYGYTF. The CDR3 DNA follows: TGCAGCGTTGAGGGACGGTCATATGGCTACACCTTC.

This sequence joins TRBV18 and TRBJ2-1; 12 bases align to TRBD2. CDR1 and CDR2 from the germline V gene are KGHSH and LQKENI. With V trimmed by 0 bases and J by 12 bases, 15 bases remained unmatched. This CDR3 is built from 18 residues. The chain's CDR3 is CASSPPPSTLAGGQRQFF. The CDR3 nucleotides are TGTGCCAGCTCACCACCGCCCAGCACACTAGCGGGAGGTCAAAGGCAGTTCTTC.

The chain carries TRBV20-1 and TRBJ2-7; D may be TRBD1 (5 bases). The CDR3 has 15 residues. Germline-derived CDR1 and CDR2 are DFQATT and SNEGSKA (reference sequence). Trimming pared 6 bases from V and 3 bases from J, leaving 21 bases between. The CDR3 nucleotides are TGCAGTGCCAGCCCCACCATTCAGGGAAACTACGAGCAGTACTTC. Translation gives CSASPTIQGNYEQYF.

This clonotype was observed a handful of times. CDR3 bases: TGTGCCAGTAGTGACGGAGAGACCCAGTACTTC. It translates to CASSDGETQYF. J is TRBJ2-5 and V is TRBV19; D is unresolved. The CDR3 has 11 amino acids. The V gene lost 5 bases and the J gene lost 4 bases, with 5 bases spanning the gap. Per the germline V gene, CDR1 is LNHDA and CDR2 is SQIVND (reference sequence).

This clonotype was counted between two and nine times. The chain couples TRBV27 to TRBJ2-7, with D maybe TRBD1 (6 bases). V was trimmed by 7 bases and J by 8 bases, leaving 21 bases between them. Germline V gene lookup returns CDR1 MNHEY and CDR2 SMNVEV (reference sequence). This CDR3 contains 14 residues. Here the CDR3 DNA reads TGTGCCAGCACCCCCGAAGGGACACCGGGGAAGCAGTACTTC. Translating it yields CASTPEGTPGKQYF.

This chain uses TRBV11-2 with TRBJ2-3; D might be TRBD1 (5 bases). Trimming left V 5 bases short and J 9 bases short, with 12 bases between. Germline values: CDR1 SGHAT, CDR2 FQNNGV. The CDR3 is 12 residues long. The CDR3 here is CASSLRVTTQYF. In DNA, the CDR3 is TGTGCCAGCAGCCTCAGGGTAACCACGCAGTATTTT.

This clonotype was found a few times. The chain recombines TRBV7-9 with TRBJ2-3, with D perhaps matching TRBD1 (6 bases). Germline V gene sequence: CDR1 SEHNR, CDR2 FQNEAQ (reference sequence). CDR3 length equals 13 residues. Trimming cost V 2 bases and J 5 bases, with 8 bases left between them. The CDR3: CASSLQGLDTQYF. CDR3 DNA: TGTGCCAGCAGCTTACAGGGGCTAGATACGCAGTATTTT.

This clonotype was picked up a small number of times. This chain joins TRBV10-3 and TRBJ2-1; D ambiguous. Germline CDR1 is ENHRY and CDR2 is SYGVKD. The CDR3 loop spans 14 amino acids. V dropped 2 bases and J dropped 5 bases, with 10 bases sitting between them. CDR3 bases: TGTGCCATCAGTGAGCCCCCGGAGAACAATGAGCAGTTCTTC. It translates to CAISEPPENNEQFF.

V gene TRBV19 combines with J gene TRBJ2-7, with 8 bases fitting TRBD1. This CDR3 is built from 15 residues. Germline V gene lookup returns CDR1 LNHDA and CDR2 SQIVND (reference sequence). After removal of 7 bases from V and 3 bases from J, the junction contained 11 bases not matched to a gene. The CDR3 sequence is CASTLRQGRYYEQYF. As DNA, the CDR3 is TGTGCCAGTACCCTCCGACAGGGGAGATACTACGAGCAGTACTTC.

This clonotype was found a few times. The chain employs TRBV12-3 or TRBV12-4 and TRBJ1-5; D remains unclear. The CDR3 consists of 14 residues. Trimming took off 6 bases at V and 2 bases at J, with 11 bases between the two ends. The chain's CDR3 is CASSPKVGNQPQHF. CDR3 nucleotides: TGTGCCAGCAGCCCCAAAGTTGGCAATCAGCCCCAGCATTTT.

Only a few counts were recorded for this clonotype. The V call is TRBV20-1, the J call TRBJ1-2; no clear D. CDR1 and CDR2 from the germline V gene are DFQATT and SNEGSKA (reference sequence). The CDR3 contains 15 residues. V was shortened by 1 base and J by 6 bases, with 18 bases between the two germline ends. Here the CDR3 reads CSARVAVGLNNGYTF. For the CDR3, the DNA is TGCAGTGCTAGAGTGGCAGTCGGTTTGAATAATGGCTACACCTTC.

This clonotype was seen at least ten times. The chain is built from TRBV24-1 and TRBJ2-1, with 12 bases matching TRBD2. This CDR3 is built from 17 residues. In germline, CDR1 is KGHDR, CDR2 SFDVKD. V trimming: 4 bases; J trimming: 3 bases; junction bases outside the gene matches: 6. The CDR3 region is CATSESRTSGNYNEQFF. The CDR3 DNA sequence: TGTGCCACCAGTGAGTCCCGGACTAGCGGGAACTACAATGAGCAGTTCTTC.

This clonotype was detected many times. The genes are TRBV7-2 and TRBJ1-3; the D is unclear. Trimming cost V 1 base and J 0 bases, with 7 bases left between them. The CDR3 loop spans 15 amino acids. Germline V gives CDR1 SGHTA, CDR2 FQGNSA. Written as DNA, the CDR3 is TGTGCCAGCAGCTTAGAACGGACCTCTGGAAACACCATATATTTT. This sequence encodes CASSLERTSGNTIYF.

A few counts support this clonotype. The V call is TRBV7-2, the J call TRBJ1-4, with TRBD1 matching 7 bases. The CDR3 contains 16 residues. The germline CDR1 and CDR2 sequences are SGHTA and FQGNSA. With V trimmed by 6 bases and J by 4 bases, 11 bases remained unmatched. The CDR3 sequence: CASRPGVGTVNEKLFF. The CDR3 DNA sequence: TGTGCCAGCAGACCTGGTGTCGGGACAGTTAATGAAAAACTGTTTTTT.